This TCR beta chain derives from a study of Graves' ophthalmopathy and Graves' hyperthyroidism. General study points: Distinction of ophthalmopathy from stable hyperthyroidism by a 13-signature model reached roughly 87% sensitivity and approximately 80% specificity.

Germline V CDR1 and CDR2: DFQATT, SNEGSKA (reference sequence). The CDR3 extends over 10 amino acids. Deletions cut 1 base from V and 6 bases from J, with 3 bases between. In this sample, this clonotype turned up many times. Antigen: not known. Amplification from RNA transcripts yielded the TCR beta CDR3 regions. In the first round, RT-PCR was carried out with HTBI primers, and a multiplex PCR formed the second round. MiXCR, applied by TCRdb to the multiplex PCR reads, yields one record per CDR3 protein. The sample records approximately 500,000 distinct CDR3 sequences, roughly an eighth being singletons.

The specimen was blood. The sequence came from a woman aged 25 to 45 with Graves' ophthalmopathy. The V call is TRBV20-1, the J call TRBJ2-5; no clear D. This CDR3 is CSARGKTQYF. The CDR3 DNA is TGCAGTGCTAGAGGGAAGACCCAGTACTTC.